The 28 T cell receptor beta chains below all came from one sample that was sequenced in a study of shared clonotypes between healthy human individuals. Method: immunoSEQ multiplex PCR; TCRdb's copy keeps in-frame clones and lacks some. The data show over 95,000 clones, about 63% seen once. The specimen was memory CD8+ T cells sorted from blood. The sample's subset: CD45RO+ cells pooled with CCR7-negative TemRA cells. Receptor source: a woman in her 30s in good health.

This clone was counted between two and nine times. V is TRBV28 and J is TRBJ1-5; D might be TRBD1 (6 bases). The CDR3 consists of 14 residues. V was shortened by 4 bases and J by 1 base, with 8 bases between the two germline ends. CDR1 is MDHEN, CDR2 SYDVKM, per germline. The CDR3 nucleotides are TGTGCCAGCAGTTACAGGGCCAGCAATCAGCCCCAGCATTTT. Translated: CASSYRASNQPQHF. Full variable domain (outside the CDR3, taken from reference TRBV28 and TRBJ1-5): DVKVTQSSRYLVKRTGEKVFLECVQDMDHENMFWYRQDPGLGLRLIYFSYDVKMKEKGDIPEGYSVSREKKERFSLILESASTNQTSMYLCASSYRASNQPQHFGDGTRLSIL.

This rearrangement joins TRBV28 to TRBJ2-3, with D possibly matching TRBD2 (6 bases). The V end was cut by 3 bases, the J end by 9 bases, with 10 bases between. This CDR3 comprises 12 residues. Germline CDR1 MDHEN, CDR2 SYDVKM. CDR3 sequence reads: CASSFAEGTQYF. CDR3 bases: TGTGCCAGCAGTTTCGCGGAGGGGACGCAGTATTTT.

The chain is built from TRBV11-2 and TRBJ2-7; 7 bases align to TRBD2. CDR3 length: 14 residues. Germline V gene sequence: CDR1 SGHAT, CDR2 FQNNGV. The V segment lost 7 bases and the J segment 3 bases; nucleotides outside the gene matches: 9. CDR3 sequence: CASTLGGSGYEQYF. CDR3 nucleotides: TGTGCCAGCACCCTGGGCGGGAGTGGCTACGAGCAGTACTTC.

The chain carries TRBV25-1 and TRBJ1-1; possible D gene TRBD1, 6 bases. CDR1 MGHDK and CDR2 SYGVNS come from the germline V gene. V lost 5 bases and J 5 bases, leaving 21 bases between the germline ends. This CDR3 has 16 residues. CDR3 residues: CASSTWRGGVGTEAFF. CDR3 bases: TGTGCCAGCAGTACCTGGAGGGGGGGAGTAGGGACTGAAGCTTTCTTT.

The J gene is TRBJ2-7, the V gene TRBV27; 13 bases are shared with TRBD2. Germline CDR1 reads MNHEY; CDR2 reads SMNVEV (reference sequence). This CDR3 spans 18 amino acids. Losses at the gene ends were 2 bases for V and 2 bases for J; bases not matched to a gene: 9. Here the CDR3 reads CASSLRWTSGSFAYEQYF. Written as DNA, the CDR3 is TGTGCCAGCAGTTTACGTTGGACTAGCGGGAGTTTCGCCTACGAGCAGTACTTC.

The V call is TRBV4-2, the J call TRBJ2-7, with D possibly being TRBD1 (6 bases). Germline V lookup: CDR1 LGHNA, CDR2 YNFKEQ. V lost 5 bases to trimming and J lost 3 bases, with 14 bases between them. This CDR3 is built from 14 residues. As DNA, the CDR3 is TGTGCCAGCAGCACGACAGGTAGCATCTACGAGCAGTACTTC. Its protein is CASSTTGSIYEQYF.

The CDR3 region has the DNA TGTGCCACCAGCCCCCCGCAGGGGACTAGCGGGAGGGGACTTACTTACAATGAGCAGTTCTTC. This gives the protein CATSPPQGTSGRGLTYNEQFF. The rearrangement uses TRBV15 and TRBJ2-1; 16 bases align to TRBD2. Trimming took 5 bases from V and 4 from J; bases not matched to a gene: 17. CDR3 size: 21 residues. Germline-derived CDR1 and CDR2 are LNHNV and YYDKDF (reference sequence).

This rearrangement joins TRBV7-9 to TRBJ2-5, with 8 bases that match TRBD1. The CDR3 contains 14 residues. The germline V gene encodes CDR1 SEHNR and CDR2 FQNEAQ (reference sequence). Germline trimming cut 7 bases from V and 3 bases from J; bases unmatched to any gene: 7. The CDR3: CASTDWTGKETQYF. The CDR3 nucleotides are TGTGCCAGCACCGACTGGACAGGGAAAGAGACCCAGTACTTC.

The CDR3 here is CASVKSGSRHEQYF. CDR3 nucleotides: TGTGCCAGTGTTAAAAGCGGGAGTCGCCACGAGCAGTACTTC. The V call is TRBV25-1, the J call TRBJ2-5, with TRBD2 matching 8 bases. The J call may be mistaken, given a closer DNA end match to TRBJ2-7. Germline V lookup: CDR1 MGHDK, CDR2 SYGVNS. The length of the CDR3 is 14 residues.

The chain has TRBV2 and TRBJ2-5, with 8 bases fitting TRBD1. The CDR3 is 16 residues long. CDR1 and CDR2 (germline): SNHLY, FYNNEI. The ends lost 2 bases at V and 2 bases at J; junction bases unmatched: 7. CDR3 loop: CASSEWLTGEQETQYF. The CDR3 coding sequence is TGTGCCAGCAGTGAATGGCTGACAGGGGAACAAGAGACCCAGTACTTC. The variable domain in full, completed from reference TRBV2 and TRBJ2-5, reads EPEVTQTPSHQVTQMGQEVILRCVPISNHLYFYWYRQILGQKVEFLVSFYNNEISEKSEIFDDQFSVERPDGSNFTLKIRSTKLEDSAMYFCASSEWLTGEQETQYFGPGTRLLVL.

This clone occurred a few times. The chain is built from TRBV28 and TRBJ1-1; D possibly corresponds to TRBD1 (5 bases). CDR3 length equals 16 residues. Germline V lookup: CDR1 MDHEN, CDR2 SYDVKM. Trimming took 8 bases from V and 0 from J, leaving 19 bases between them. The CDR3 here is CASRSFGTDMNTEAFF. CDR3 coding DNA: TGTGCCAGCCGCTCTTTCGGGACGGACATGAACACTGAAGCTTTCTTT.

This clone is deemed medium-sized. The chain uses TRBV6-4 and TRBJ1-5; possible D gene TRBD1, 6 bases. CDR3 length: 13 amino acids. Trimming left V 2 bases short and J 9 bases short, with 11 bases between. CDR1 and CDR2 from the germline V gene are MRHNA and SNTAGT. CDR3 in DNA: TGTGCCAGCAGTGACCAAGCACAGGGGCCCCAGCATTTT. This translates into CASSDQAQGPQHF.

This clone was detected a few times. This chain joins TRBV9 and TRBJ1-1; D is uncertain. Per germline, CDR1 SGDLS and CDR2 YYNGEE. There are 13 residues in the CDR3. The germline V and J ends were trimmed by 4 bases and 3 bases, with 10 bases remaining between them. The CDR3 DNA sequence: TGTGCCAGCAGCAACCGGGGATACACTGAAGCTTTCTTT. It codes for CASSNRGYTEAFF.

This chain uses TRBV6-4 with TRBJ2-1, with 10 bases that match TRBD2. The CDR3 has 20 residues. J was trimmed by 6 bases and V by 2 bases; bases with no gene match: 19. Germline CDR1 is MRHNA and CDR2 is SNTAGT. This CDR3 reads CASSDHKMGLAGVGCNEQFF. In DNA form, the CDR3 reads TGTGCCAGCAGTGACCATAAAATGGGGCTAGCGGGAGTAGGCTGCAATGAGCAGTTCTTC.

V usage is TRBV5-8 and J usage is TRBJ1-2, with D possibly matching TRBD1 (5 bases). V lost 0 bases, J lost 4 bases, and 10 bases lay in between. From germline, CDR1 is SGHTS and CDR2 YDEGEE. The CDR3 has 14 residues. DNA for the CDR3: TGTGCCAGCAGCTTGGGTTTGGACATCTATGGCTACACCTTC. It specifies CASSLGLDIYGYTF.

This clone has only a few counts. J is TRBJ1-5 and V is TRBV19; D not certain. This CDR3 has 15 residues. The germline V and J ends were trimmed by 3 bases and 2 bases, with 11 bases remaining between them. Germline values: CDR1 LNHDA, CDR2 SQIVND (reference sequence). CDR3 region: CASSMWAGGNQPQHF. The CDR3 coding sequence is TGTGCCAGTAGTATGTGGGCAGGAGGCAATCAGCCCCAGCATTTT.

J is TRBJ2-3 and V is TRBV15; 7 bases are shared with TRBD2. This CDR3 has 16 residues. The germline gives CDR1 LNHNV, CDR2 YYDKDF (reference sequence). V lost 3 bases to trimming and J lost 7 bases; unmatched junction nucleotides: 13. The CDR3 region is CATSSSGDYPPHTQYF. The DNA for the CDR3 is TGTGCCACCAGCAGTTCCGGGGACTATCCGCCTCATACGCAGTATTTT. The full variable domain, rest sourced from reference TRBV15 and TRBJ2-3, is DAMVIQNPRYQVTQFGKPVTLSCSQTLNHNVMYWYQQKSSQAPKLLFHYYDKDFNNEADTPDNFQSRRPNTSFCFLDIRSPGLGDTAMYLCATSSSGDYPPHTQYFGPGTRLTVL.

J is TRBJ2-5 and V is TRBV25-1; 10 bases map to TRBD1. In germline, CDR1 is MGHDK, CDR2 SYGVNS. The CDR3 consists of 16 residues. V shed 4 bases, J shed 3 bases, and the junction held 8 bases outside the gene matches. The CDR3 DNA reads TGTGCCAGCAGTGCTGGGGACAGGGGATTTGAAGAGACCCAGTACTTC. Translated: CASSAGDRGFEETQYF.

A few counts support this clone. The chain is built from TRBV7-2 and TRBJ2-7; D not certain. Germline V gives CDR1 SGHTA, CDR2 FQGNSA. The CDR3 runs to 14 residues. Trimming pared 3 bases from V and 3 bases from J, leaving 12 bases between. The CDR3 nucleotides are TGTGCCAGCAGCTTTGGCCTCTACCTCTACGAGCAGTACTTC. Its protein is CASSFGLYLYEQYF.

The chain uses TRBV5-4 and TRBJ1-2, with D possibly being TRBD1 (5 bases). Germline CDR1 reads SGHNT; CDR2 reads YYREEE (reference sequence). The V end was cut by 1 base, the J end by 0 bases, with 16 bases between. This CDR3 is built from 17 residues. The CDR3 is CASSLLGRGDANYGYTF. The CDR3 DNA follows: TGTGCCAGCAGCTTGTTGGGGCGAGGGGACGCTAACTATGGCTACACCTTC.

This clone was seen only once. The chain carries TRBV5-1 and TRBJ2-4; the match to TRBD1 covers 7 bases. The germline gives CDR1 SGHRS, CDR2 YFSETQ. Germline trimming cut 0 bases from V and 4 bases from J; bases unmatched to any gene: 13. This CDR3 comprises 18 residues. The CDR3 bases are TGCGCCAGCAGCTTGGACCCCCTCGGGACAGATAGTAAAAACATTCAGTACTTC. Translation: CASSLDPLGTDSKNIQYF.

Concerning this clone itself: One base away lies a much larger clone, so this may be a sequencing read error. Other DNA sequences in the sample encode the same CDR3. The chain recombines TRBV9 with TRBJ2-3; 10 bases are shared with TRBD2. The CDR3 consists of 14 residues. CDR1 is SGDLS and CDR2 is YYNGEE in the germline V gene. The trim removed 4 bases at V and 4 bases at J, leaving 3 bases unmatched. CDR3 sequence (DNA): TGTGCCAGCAGCTTAGCGGGGGGATCAGATACGCAGTATTTT. This codes for CASSLAGGSDTQYF.

Ten or more counts support this clone. This chain connects TRBV2 to TRBJ2-1; D is perhaps TRBD2 (6 bases). The CDR3 has 15 amino acids. Germline V CDR1 and CDR2: SNHLY, FYNNEI. The V end was cut by 7 bases, the J end by 8 bases, with 21 bases between. In DNA form, the CDR3 reads TGTGCCAGCAAGCCGGGAGAAAAACATACCGATGAGCAGTTCTTC. It is translated as CASKPGEKHTDEQFF.

Here the CDR3 reads CASSHIAGSPYNEQFF. DNA for the CDR3: TGCGCCAGCAGCCACATAGCGGGAAGCCCCTACAATGAGCAGTTCTTC. The V gene is TRBV4-1, the J gene TRBJ2-1; TRBD2 aligns across 8 bases. Germline CDR1 reads MGHRA; CDR2 reads YSYEKL. The CDR3 contains 16 residues. The J segment lost 2 bases and the V segment lost 3 bases, leaving 6 bases of the junction unmatched.

This clone was recorded at least ten times. The rearrangement joins TRBV5-8 to TRBJ2-7; TRBD2 matches at 8 bases. Germline V gives CDR1 SGHTS, CDR2 YDEGEE. The CDR3 contains 15 residues. V gave up 0 bases and J gave up 0 bases; unmatched junction bases: 2. The CDR3 DNA reads as TGTGCCAGCAGCTTGGATACTAGCGGCTCCTACGAGCAGTACTTC. Residues: CASSLDTSGSYEQYF.

The gene calls are TRBV10-3 and TRBJ2-7; possibly TRBD1 for D (6 bases). The CDR3 spans 14 residues. The V and J ends lost 10 bases and 0 bases respectively, with 16 bases between them. CDR1 and CDR2 from the germline V gene are ENHRY and SYGVKD. CDR3 coding DNA: TGTGCCAGCAGCCCTACAGGGAGCTCCTACGAGCAGTACTTC. It yields the protein CASSPTGSSYEQYF.

V usage is TRBV11-1 and J usage is TRBJ2-1, with TRBD2 matching 7 bases. This CDR3 has 16 residues. V dropped 3 bases and J dropped 0; count of bases not matched to a gene: 5. CDR1 and CDR2 (germline): SGHAT, FQDESV (reference sequence). CDR3 nucleotide sequence: TGTGCCAGCAGCTTTGCTAGCGGTAGCTCCTACAATGAGCAGTTCTTC. This encodes CASSFASGSSYNEQFF.

This chain connects TRBV29-1 to TRBJ1-5, with TRBD1 matching over 7 bases. In germline, CDR1 is SQVTM, CDR2 ANQGSEA. With 4 bases clipped from V and 6 bases from J, the junction kept 15 bases outside the gene matches. This CDR3 spans 16 amino acids. The CDR3 DNA follows: TGCAGCGTTGGCCCCCGTACAGGGGAGGAGGTTCAGCCCCAGCATTTT. As protein: CSVGPRTGEEVQPQHF.